The entry that follows covers one T cell receptor beta chain sequence. These data originate in a study of T cell changes during pregnancy in multiple sclerosis. The CDR3 extends over 15 amino acids. The method was immunoSEQ multiplex PCR; TCRdb's version includes in-frame clones alone and lacks a portion of them. The table records roughly 100,000 clones, around 93% of them present only once. The specimen was peripheral blood, collected after pregnancy. This sequence joins TRBV7-5 and TRBJ2-7; the table names TRBD2, a call not compared with the DNA. TRBV7-5 is recorded as a pseudogene. This TCR was recovered from a female donor with multiple sclerosis, enrolled in a pregnancy study. The CDR3 loop reads CVRSLVQRECFEQYF. For the CDR3, the DNA is TGTGTCAGAAGCTTAGTCCAGCGGGAGTGTTTCGAGCAGTACTTC.